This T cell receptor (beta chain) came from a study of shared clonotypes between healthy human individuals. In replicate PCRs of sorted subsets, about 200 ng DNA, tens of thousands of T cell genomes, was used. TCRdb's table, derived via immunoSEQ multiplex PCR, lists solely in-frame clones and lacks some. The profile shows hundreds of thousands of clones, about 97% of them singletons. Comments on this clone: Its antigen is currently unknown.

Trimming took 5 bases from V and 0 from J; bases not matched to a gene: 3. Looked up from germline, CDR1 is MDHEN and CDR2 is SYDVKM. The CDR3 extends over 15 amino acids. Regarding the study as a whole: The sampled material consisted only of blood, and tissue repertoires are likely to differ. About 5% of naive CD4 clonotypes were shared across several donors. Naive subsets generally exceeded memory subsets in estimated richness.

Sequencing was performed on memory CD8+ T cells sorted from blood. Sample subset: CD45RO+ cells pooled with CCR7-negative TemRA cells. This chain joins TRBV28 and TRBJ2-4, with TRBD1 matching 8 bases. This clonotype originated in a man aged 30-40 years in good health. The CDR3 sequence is CASSQGQVAKNIQYF. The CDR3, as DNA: TGTGCCAGCAGTCAGGGACAGGTAGCCAAAAACATTCAGTACTTC.